These T cell receptor beta chains were read from a single sample in a study of blood T cells in healthy people across ages. TCRdb fed the 5' RACE reads into MiXCR, producing one record per CDR3 protein. The table shows 600,000 or so distinct CDR3 sequences, with more than 45% occurring only once. The sequenced sample was blood. Receptor source: a man of 80 years or more in good health. Both conserved end residues are part of each CDR3. The D gene is left open where the match is weak. Expanded clones are given a class, and other clones once, few, many or no size at all.

>TRBV7-2|NA|NA|TRBJ1-2
CASSLIQSYGYTF
TGTGCCAGCAGCTTAATCCAGAGCTATGGCTACACCTTC
>TRBV12-3/TRBV12-4|few|TRBD1|TRBJ2-7
CASRSRTGLSGEQYF
TGTGCCAGCAGATCCCGGACAGGGCTCTCCGGCGAGCAGTACTTC
>TRBV12-3/TRBV12-4|NA|TRBD1|TRBJ2-5
CASSYRQGEETQYF
TGTGCCAGCAGTTACCGACAGGGGGAAGAGACCCAGTACTTC
>TRBV28|once|NA|TRBJ2-3
CANSLGGLTDTQYF
TGTGCCAACAGTTTGGGGGGGCTCACAGATACGCAGTATTTT
>TRBV2|NA|TRBD1|TRBJ1-2
CASSAQGANGYTF
TGTGCCAGCAGTGCGCAGGGGGCTAATGGCTACACCTTC
>TRBV20-1|NA|TRBD2|TRBJ2-1
CSAGGTSGGVGEQFF
TGCAGTGCTGGGGGGACTAGCGGGGGGGTCGGTGAGCAGTTCTTC
>TRBV7-9|NA|NA|TRBJ1-1
CASSWSNTEAFF
TGTGCCAGCAGCTGGTCGAACACTGAAGCTTTCTTT
>TRBV6-6|many|NA|TRBJ2-1
CASSLGGSSNEQFF
TGTGCCAGCAGTTTGGGGGGCTCCTCGAATGAGCAGTTCTTC
>TRBV20-1|NA|NA|TRBJ1-1
CSALTVDFNTEAFF
TGCAGTGCTCTGACAGTCGACTTTAACACTGAAGCTTTCTTT
>TRBV20-1|few|NA|TRBJ2-7
CSGLGGTDEQYF
TGCAGTGGCCTTGGGGGGACTGACGAGCAGTACTTC
>TRBV7-2|NA|NA|TRBJ2-1
CASSLASATVYNEQFF
TGTGCCAGCAGCTTAGCTTCGGCAACGGTCTACAATGAGCAGTTCTTC
>TRBV28|NA|NA|TRBJ2-5
CASSPYSRGYQETQYF
TGTGCCAGCAGCCCTTATAGTCGGGGGTATCAAGAGACCCAGTACTTC
>TRBV7-2|few|NA|TRBJ2-7
CASSSGLQAYEQYF
TGTGCCAGCAGCTCAGGCTTGCAGGCCTACGAGCAGTACTTC
>TRBV7-2|NA|TRBD1|TRBJ2-7
CASSLWFGTGSGEQYF
TGTGCCAGCAGCTTATGGTTCGGGACAGGGTCCGGCGAGCAGTACTTC
>TRBV6-5|many|TRBD1|TRBJ1-1
CASSYSGGAQTAFF
TGTGCCAGCAGTTATTCAGGGGGCGCACAAACGGCTTTCTTT
>TRBV10-3|NA|NA|TRBJ2-7
CAAGSGSFYEQYF
TGTGCCGCGGGCAGCGGAAGCTTCTACGAGCAGTACTTC
>TRBV12-3/TRBV12-4|NA|TRBD1|TRBJ2-6
CASSRGQGRGFGANVLTF
TGTGCCAGCAGCCGGGGACAGGGGAGAGGCTTTGGGGCCAACGTCCTGACTTTC
>TRBV7-9|NA|TRBD2|TRBJ2-1
CASSLIREANEQFF
TGTGCCAGCAGCTTGATTCGGGAGGCTAATGAGCAGTTCTTC
>TRBV6-6|few|NA|TRBJ1-4
CASSYSKGIGEKLFF
TGTGCCAGCAGTTACTCGAAGGGGATAGGGGAAAAACTGTTTTTT
>TRBV7-8|NA|NA|TRBJ2-4
CASSSLAATGVIQYF
TGTGCCAGCAGCTCCCTGGCAGCAACGGGGGTCATTCAGTACTTC
>TRBV6-5|NA|NA|TRBJ1-4
CASSRLGGGEKLFF
TGTGCCAGCAGCCGACTAGGAGGAGGCGAAAAACTGTTTTTT
>TRBV12-3/TRBV12-4|few|NA|TRBJ2-7
CASRGNSGTYEQYF
TGTGCCAGCAGGGGGAATTCTGGCACCTACGAGCAGTACTTC
>TRBV2|few|NA|TRBJ1-2
CASSELLGGYGYTF
TGTGCCAGCAGTGAACTCCTAGGGGGCTATGGCTACACCTTC
>TRBV10-3|NA|NA|TRBJ1-4
CAISEREEEKLFF
TGTGCCATCAGTGAAAGGGAGGAGGAAAAACTGTTTTTT
>TRBV3-1|few|NA|TRBJ1-4
CASSPRDGGAGKLFF
TGTGCCAGCAGCCCTCGGGATGGAGGGGCCGGAAAACTGTTTTTT
>TRBV7-3|once|TRBD1|TRBJ2-3
CASSSTGRADTQYF
TGTGCCAGCAGCTCGACAGGGCGGGCAGATACGCAGTATTTT
>TRBV6-5|few|NA|TRBJ2-7
CASSPPGSSGHEQYF
TGTGCCAGCAGTCCTCCAGGGAGCAGCGGGCACGAGCAGTACTTC
>TRBV7-3|NA|TRBD1|TRBJ2-5
CASSSAGGAEETQYF
TGTGCCAGCAGCTCCGCAGGGGGCGCGGAAGAGACCCAGTACTTC
>TRBV14|few|TRBD2|TRBJ2-1
CASSQDLSGSTDEQFF
TGTGCCAGCAGCCAAGATCTCAGCGGGAGTACCGATGAGCAGTTCTTC